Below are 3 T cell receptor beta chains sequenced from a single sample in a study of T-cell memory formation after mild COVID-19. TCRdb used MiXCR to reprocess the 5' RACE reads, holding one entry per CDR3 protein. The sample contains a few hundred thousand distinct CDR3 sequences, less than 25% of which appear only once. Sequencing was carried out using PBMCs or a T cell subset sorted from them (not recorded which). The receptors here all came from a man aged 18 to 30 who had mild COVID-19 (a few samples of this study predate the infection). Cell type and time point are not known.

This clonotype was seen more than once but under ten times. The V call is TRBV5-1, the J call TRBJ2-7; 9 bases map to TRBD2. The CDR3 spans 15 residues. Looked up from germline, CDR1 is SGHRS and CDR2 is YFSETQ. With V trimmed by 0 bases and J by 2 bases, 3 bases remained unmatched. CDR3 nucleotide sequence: TGCGCCAGCAGCTTGGCTGGCGGGGGGGCCTACGAGCAGTACTTC. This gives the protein CASSLAGGGAYEQYF.

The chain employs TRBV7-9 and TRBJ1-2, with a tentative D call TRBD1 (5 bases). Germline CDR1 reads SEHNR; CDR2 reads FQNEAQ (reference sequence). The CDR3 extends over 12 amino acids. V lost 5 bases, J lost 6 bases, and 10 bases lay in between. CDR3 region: CASSVDSNGYTF. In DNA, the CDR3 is TGTGCCAGCAGCGTCGACAGCAATGGCTACACCTTC.

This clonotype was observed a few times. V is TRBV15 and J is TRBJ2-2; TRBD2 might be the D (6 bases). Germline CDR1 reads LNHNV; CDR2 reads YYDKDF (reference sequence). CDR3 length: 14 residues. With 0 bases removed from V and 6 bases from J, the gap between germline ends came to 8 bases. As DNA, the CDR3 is TGTGCCACCAGCAGAGAGGAGGGTGCCGGGGAGCTGTTTTTT. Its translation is CATSREEGAGELFF.